The source of this TCR beta chain is a study of response to subunit inactivated influenza vaccine. This clonotype was observed at least ten times. Antigen: not known. Trimming took off 4 bases at V and 3 bases at J, with 7 bases between the two ends. The germline V gene has CDR1 SQVTM and CDR2 ANQGSEA. This CDR3 has 11 amino acids. Whole-study results and caveats: The authors suggested that every seasonal influenza vaccination recruits few new T cells.

TCRdb ran MiXCR on the RT-PCR reads and lists one entry per CDR3 protein. Here the sample spans 530,000 or so distinct CDR3 sequences, 12% being singletons. The starting material was PBMCs from blood, obtained on the day of vaccination. V is TRBV29-1 and J is TRBJ2-7; no firm D call. This clonotype was obtained from a middle-aged man who received an inactivated influenza vaccine. The CDR3 sequence is CSVASSYEQYF. The CDR3 coding sequence is TGCAGCGTTGCATCCAGCTACGAGCAGTACTTC.